The clone carrying this TCR beta chain was counted many times. Its target is not known. Tagging with unique molecular identifiers was a feature of the TCR beta cDNA libraries. Using its own MiXCR run on the PCR reads, TCRdb lists one record per CDR3 protein. The sample carries more than 350,000 distinct CDR3 sequences, more than 30% recorded once. The data were taken from a study of post-analysis software for immune sequencing data. Findings and caveats of the study: Multiple sclerosis was associated with a significant reduction in normalized Chao1 diversity relative to controls. Higher frequency in patients than in controls was seen for roughly five TRBV segments, with TRBV5-6, TRBV5-1 and TRBV20-1 among them.

The germline CDR1 and CDR2 sequences are SQVTM and ANQGSEA. Trimming pared 1 base from V and 0 bases from J, leaving 12 bases between. This CDR3 spans 15 amino acids. This TCR came from a girl aged 2 to 9 with multiple sclerosis. Sequenced material: blood. The genes are TRBV29-1 and TRBJ1-2; maybe TRBD1 (6 bases). In DNA, the CDR3 is TGCAGCGTTGAAGGCACAGGGCTCGCTAACTATGGCTACACCTTC. Amino acid sequence: CSVEGTGLANYGYTF.